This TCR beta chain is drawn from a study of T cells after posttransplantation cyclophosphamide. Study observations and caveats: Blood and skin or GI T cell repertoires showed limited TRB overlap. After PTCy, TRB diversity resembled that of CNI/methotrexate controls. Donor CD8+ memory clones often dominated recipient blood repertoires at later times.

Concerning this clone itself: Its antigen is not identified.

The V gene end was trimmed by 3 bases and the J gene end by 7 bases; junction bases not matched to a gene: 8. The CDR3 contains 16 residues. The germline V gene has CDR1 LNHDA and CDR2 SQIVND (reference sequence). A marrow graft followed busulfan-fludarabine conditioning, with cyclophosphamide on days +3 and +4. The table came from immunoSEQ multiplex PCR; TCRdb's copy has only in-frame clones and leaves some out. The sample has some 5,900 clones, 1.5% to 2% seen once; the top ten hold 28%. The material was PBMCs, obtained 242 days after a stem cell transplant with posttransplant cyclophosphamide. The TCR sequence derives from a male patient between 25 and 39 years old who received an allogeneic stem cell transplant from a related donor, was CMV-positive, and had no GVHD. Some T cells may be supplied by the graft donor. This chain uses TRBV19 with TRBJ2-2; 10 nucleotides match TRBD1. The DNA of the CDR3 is TGTGCCAGTAGTATTCGGACAGGGGGGCGTGGCGGGGAGCTGTTTTTT. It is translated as CASSIRTGGRGGELFF.